The 13 T cell receptor beta chains reported below all come from one sample, sequenced in a study of blood T cell repertoires in COVID-19. This table comes from immunoSEQ multiplex PCR, and its TCRdb copy is limited to in-frame clones, with some not included. The table includes around 240,000 clones, approximately 81% detected once. Sequences were obtained from peripheral blood. All receptors derive from a man in his forties with acute or convalescent COVID-19.

This rearrangement joins TRBV20-1 to TRBJ2-5; 9 bases line up with TRBD2. CDR3 length: 14 amino acids. CDR1 and CDR2 from the germline V gene are DFQATT and SNEGSKA (reference sequence). Trimming removed 3 bases from V and 5 bases from J; junction bases left unmatched: 7. The CDR3 DNA reads as TGCAGTGCTAGTATTGCTAGCGGGGCTGAGACCCAGTACTTC. This gives the protein CSASIASGAETQYF.

V and J are TRBV18 and TRBJ2-5, with D unresolved. V lost 6 bases, J lost 9 bases, and 11 bases lay in between. Germline lookup yields CDR1 KGHSH and CDR2 LQKENI. This CDR3 is 11 amino acids long. The CDR3 nucleotides read TGTGCCAGCTCGACTCCGGGTCCCCAGTACTTC. Its protein product is CASSTPGPQYF. The full variable domain, with the rest looked up from reference TRBV18 and TRBJ2-5, is NAGVMQNPRHLVRRRGQEARLRCSPMKGHSHVYWYRQLPEEGLKFMVYLQKENIIDESGMPKERFSAEFPKEGPSILRIQQVVRGDSAAYFCASSTPGPQYFGPGTRLLVL.

The chain recombines TRBV28 with TRBJ1-1, with D perhaps TRBD1 (5 bases). Germline V lookup: CDR1 MDHEN, CDR2 SYDVKM. There are 13 residues in the CDR3. V was clipped by 5 bases and J by 7 bases, with 14 bases between them. The CDR3 loop is CASSLRRDGEAFF. The DNA for the CDR3 is TGTGCCAGCAGTCTCCGGCGGGACGGTGAAGCTTTCTTT.

This chain connects TRBV11-2 to TRBJ1-1; the match to TRBD1 covers 8 bases. Trimming took 5 bases from V and 8 from J; bases not matched to a gene: 19. Germline V gene data show CDR1 as SGHAT and CDR2 as FQNNGV. There are 17 residues in the CDR3. Here the CDR3 DNA reads TGTGCCAGCAGCCGGACGCCCTTAACAGGGGGAAGAGACGAAGCTTTCTTT. Protein: CASSRTPLTGGRDEAFF.

This clone was counted only a few times. The rearrangement links TRBV6-5 to TRBJ1-5, with 7 bases aligning to TRBD1. Trimming cost V 6 bases and J 2 bases; bases outside gene matches: 7. The CDR3 spans 15 residues. Germline V gene sequence: CDR1 MNHEY, CDR2 SVGAGI. This CDR3 reads CASSREGAGNQPQHF. The DNA of the CDR3 is TGTGCCAGCAGCCGGGAGGGGGCCGGCAATCAGCCCCAGCATTTT.

The gene calls are TRBV30 and TRBJ1-2; D call uncertain. This CDR3 spans 13 amino acids. The V and J ends lost 2 bases and 5 bases respectively, with 12 bases between them. The germline gives CDR1 GTSNPN, CDR2 SVGIG (reference sequence). The DNA for the CDR3 is TGTGCCTGGAGTCCCGGGAGTGGGTATGGCTACACCTTC. Protein: CAWSPGSGYGYTF.

This chain links TRBV10-3 with TRBJ1-1, with D unclear. CDR3 size: 11 residues. V was trimmed by 8 bases and J by 7 bases, leaving 11 bases between them. CDR1 is ENHRY and CDR2 is SYGVKD in the germline V gene. CDR3 sequence: CAISRENEAFF. In nucleotides, the CDR3 is TGTGCCATCTCTCGGGAGAATGAAGCTTTCTTT.

J is TRBJ2-7 and V is TRBV25-1; D is uncertain. Germline CDR1 is MGHDK and CDR2 is SYGVNS. The CDR3 sequence is 11 residues long. Between the trimmed V and J ends, which lost 6 bases and 3 bases, there was a span of 6 bases. This chain's CDR3 is CASREVYEQYF. DNA of the CDR3: TGTGCCAGCAGAGAGGTCTACGAGCAGTACTTC.

The V call is TRBV5-1, the J call TRBJ2-5; maybe TRBD2 (5 bases). The CDR3 extends over 15 amino acids. V gave up 0 bases and J gave up 5 bases, with 14 bases separating them. Germline lookup yields CDR1 SGHRS and CDR2 YFSETQ. For the CDR3, the DNA is TGCGCCAGCAGCTTGGTGGGCCTCGGCGGGGAGACCCAGTACTTC. Amino acids: CASSLVGLGGETQYF.

This sequence joins TRBV6-5 and TRBJ2-7, with TRBD2 matching 12 bases. CDR1 and CDR2 from the germline V gene are MNHEY and SVGAGI. V shed 0 bases and J 4 bases; nucleotides not matched to a gene: 1. The CDR3 runs to 15 residues. CDR3 region: CASSYSTSGGYEQYF. CDR3 nucleotides: TGTGCCAGCAGTTACTCGACTAGCGGGGGTTACGAGCAGTACTTC.

The rearrangement joins TRBV6-6 to TRBJ2-1, with TRBD1 matching over 10 bases. The germline gives CDR1 MNHNY, CDR2 SVGAGI (reference sequence). Losses at the gene ends were 6 bases for V and 2 bases for J; bases not matched to a gene: 7. The CDR3 sequence is 16 residues long. Here the CDR3 reads CASSGPGQGAYNEQFF. The CDR3 bases are TGTGCCAGCAGCGGACCTGGACAGGGGGCCTACAATGAGCAGTTCTTC.

This clone has a single count. This chain joins TRBV24-1 and TRBJ2-3; TRBD1 aligns across 7 bases. The germline gives CDR1 KGHDR, CDR2 SFDVKD. The CDR3 contains 16 residues. V lost 4 bases, J lost 1 base, and 7 bases stayed unmatched. CDR3 protein: CATSDSRQGRTDTQYF. CDR3 nucleotide sequence: TGTGCCACCAGTGACTCCCGACAGGGACGCACAGATACGCAGTATTTT.

The V call is TRBV7-9, the J call TRBJ2-4, with D unclear. The V and J ends lost 1 base and 5 bases respectively, with 9 bases between them. Germline V lookup: CDR1 SEHNR, CDR2 FQNEAQ (reference sequence). The CDR3 runs to 14 residues. In DNA, the CDR3 is TGTGCCAGCAGCTTAGTCCTGTCAGAAAACATTCAGTACTTC. Translation gives CASSLVLSENIQYF. The full variable domain, completed using reference TRBV7-9 and TRBJ2-4, is DTGVSQNPRHKITKRGQNVTFRCDPISEHNRLYWYRQTLGQGPEFLTYFQNEAQLEKSRLLSDRFSAERPKGSFSTLEIQRTEQGDSAMYLCASSLVLSENIQYFGAGTRLSVL.